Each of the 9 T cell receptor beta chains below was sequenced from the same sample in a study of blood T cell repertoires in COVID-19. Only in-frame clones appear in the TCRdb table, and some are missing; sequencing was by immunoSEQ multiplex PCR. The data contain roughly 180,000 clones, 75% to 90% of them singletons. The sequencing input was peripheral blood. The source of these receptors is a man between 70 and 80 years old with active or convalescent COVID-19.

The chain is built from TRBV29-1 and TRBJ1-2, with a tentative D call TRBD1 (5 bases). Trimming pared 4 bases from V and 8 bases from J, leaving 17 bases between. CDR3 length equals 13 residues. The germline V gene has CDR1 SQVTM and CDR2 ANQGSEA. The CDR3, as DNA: TGCAGCGTTGTGGCGGGGCTGGAGGAAGGCTACACCTTC. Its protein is CSVVAGLEEGYTF.

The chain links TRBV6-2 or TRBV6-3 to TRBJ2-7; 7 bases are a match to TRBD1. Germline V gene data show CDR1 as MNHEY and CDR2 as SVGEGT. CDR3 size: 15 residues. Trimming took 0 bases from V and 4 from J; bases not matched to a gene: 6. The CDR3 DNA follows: TGTGCCAGCAGTTACTCGTGGCAGGGGGAGTACGAGCAGTACTTC. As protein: CASSYSWQGEYEQYF.

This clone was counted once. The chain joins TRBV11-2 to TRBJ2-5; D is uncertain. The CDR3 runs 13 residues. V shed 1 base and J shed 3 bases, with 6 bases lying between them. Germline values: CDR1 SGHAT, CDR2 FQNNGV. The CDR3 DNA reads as TGTGCCAGCAGCTTAGGGCAGAAAGAGACCCAGTACTTC. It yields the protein CASSLGQKETQYF. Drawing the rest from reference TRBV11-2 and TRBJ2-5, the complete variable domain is EAGVAQSPRYKIIEKRQSVAFWCNPISGHATLYWYQQILGQGPKLLIQFQNNGVVDDSQLPKDRFSAERLKGVDSTLKIQPAKLEDSAVYLCASSLGQKETQYFGPGTRLLVL.

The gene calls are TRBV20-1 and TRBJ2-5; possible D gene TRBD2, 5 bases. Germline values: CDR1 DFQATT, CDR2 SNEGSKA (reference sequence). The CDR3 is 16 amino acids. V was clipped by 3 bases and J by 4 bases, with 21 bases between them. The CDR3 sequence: CSASSSEGRVGETQYF. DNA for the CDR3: TGCAGTGCTAGTTCAAGTGAGGGTCGGGTGGGAGAGACCCAGTACTTC.

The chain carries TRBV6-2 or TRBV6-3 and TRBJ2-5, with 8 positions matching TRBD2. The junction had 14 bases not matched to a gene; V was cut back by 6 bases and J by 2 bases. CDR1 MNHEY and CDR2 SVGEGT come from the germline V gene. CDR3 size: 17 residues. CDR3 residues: CASSRALGGRSQETQYF. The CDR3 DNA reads TGTGCCAGCAGCCGCGCACTCGGCGGGAGGTCACAAGAGACCCAGTACTTC.

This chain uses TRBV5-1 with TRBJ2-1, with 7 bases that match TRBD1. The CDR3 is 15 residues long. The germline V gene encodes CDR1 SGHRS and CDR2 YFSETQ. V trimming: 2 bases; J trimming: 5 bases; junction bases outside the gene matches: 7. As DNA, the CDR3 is TGCGCCAGCAGCTTTAGGGGGCCAGTCGACAATGAGCAGTTCTTC. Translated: CASSFRGPVDNEQFF.

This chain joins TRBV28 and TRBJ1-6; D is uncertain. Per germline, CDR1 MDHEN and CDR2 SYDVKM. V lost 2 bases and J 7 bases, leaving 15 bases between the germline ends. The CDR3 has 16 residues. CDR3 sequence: CASSLGPPRGNSPLHF. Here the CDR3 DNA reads TGTGCCAGCAGTTTAGGCCCACCGAGAGGGAATTCACCCCTCCACTTT.

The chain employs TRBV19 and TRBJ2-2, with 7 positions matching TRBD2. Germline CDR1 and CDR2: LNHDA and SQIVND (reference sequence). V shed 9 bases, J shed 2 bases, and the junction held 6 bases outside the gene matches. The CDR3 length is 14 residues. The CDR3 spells CASASGGNTGELFF. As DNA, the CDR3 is TGTGCCAGCGCATCGGGGGGTAACACCGGGGAGCTGTTTTTT. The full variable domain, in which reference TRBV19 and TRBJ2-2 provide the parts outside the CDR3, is DGGITQSPKYLFRKEGQNVTLSCEQNLNHDAMYWYRQDPGQGLRLIYYSQIVNDFQKGDIAEGYSVSREKKESFPLTVTSAQKNPTAFYLCASASGGNTGELFFGEGSRLTVL.

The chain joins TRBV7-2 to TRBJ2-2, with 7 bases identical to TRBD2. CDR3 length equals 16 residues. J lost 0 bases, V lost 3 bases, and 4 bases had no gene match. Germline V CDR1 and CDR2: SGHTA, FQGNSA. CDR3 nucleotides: TGTGCCAGCAGCTTTAGCGGGCCACCGAACACCGGGGAGCTGTTTTTT. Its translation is CASSFSGPPNTGELFF.